The 12 T cell receptor beta chains given below trace back to one sample, sequenced in a study of early T cells in non-severe SARS-CoV-2 infection. TCRdb re-called the 5' RACE reads with MiXCR, one entry per CDR3 protein. The table lists about 86,000 distinct CDR3 sequences, under 15% of them singletons. The sample taken for sequencing was whole blood. Source of these receptors: an adult who was a healthcare worker with PCR-confirmed SARS-CoV-2 infection or an uninfected control (not recorded which).

This clonotype was counted ten times or more. The chain employs TRBV6-5 and TRBJ2-3; no firm D call. The CDR3 is made up of 13 amino acids. Germline V CDR1 and CDR2: MNHEY, SVGAGI. Trimming took 6 bases from V and 1 from J, leaving 8 bases between them. The CDR3 DNA follows: TGTGCCAGCAGCTGGCGCCGCACAGATACGCAGTATTTT. It codes for CASSWRRTDTQYF.

This clonotype was seen a few times. V and J are TRBV12-5 and TRBJ2-1, with TRBD2 matching 12 bases. CDR3 length equals 21 residues. With 0 bases clipped from V and 2 bases from J, the junction kept 14 bases outside the gene matches. In germline, CDR1 is LGHNT, CDR2 FRNRAP. The CDR3 reads CASGLVSPGLTSGSTYNEQFF. The CDR3, as DNA: TGTGCTAGTGGTTTGGTTTCTCCCGGGCTGACTAGCGGGAGTACCTACAATGAGCAGTTCTTC.

As regards this clonotype: No conserved phenylalanine or tryptophan is present at the end of the CDR3, so a read error is the likely explanation. V and J are TRBV20-1 and TRBJ2-1, with TRBD2 matching over 10 bases. The CDR3 length is 14 residues. The V gene's germline CDR1 is DFQATT and CDR2 SNEGSKA (reference sequence). V was clipped by 5 bases and J by 9 bases; unmatched bases: 10. The CDR3 is CSAEGLADGSEQFS. The CDR3 DNA reads TGCAGTGCTGAAGGACTAGCGGATGGGAGTGAGCAGTTCTCC.

This clonotype was seen a few times. V usage is TRBV7-9 and J usage is TRBJ1-2, with 8 bases identical to TRBD1. Germline values: CDR1 SEHNR, CDR2 FQNEAQ (reference sequence). CDR3 length: 15 amino acids. The ends lost 5 bases at V and 4 bases at J; junction bases unmatched: 9. CDR3 sequence (DNA): TGTGCCAGCAGCCTTGGACAGGGCCGTCCCTATGGCTACACCTTC. This sequence encodes CASSLGQGRPYGYTF.

This clonotype has just a few counts. The J gene is TRBJ2-1, the V gene TRBV5-1; 7 nucleotides match TRBD2. The germline gives CDR1 SGHRS, CDR2 YFSETQ. The CDR3 sequence is 14 residues long. Trimming removed 1 base from V and 7 bases from J; junction bases left unmatched: 5. The CDR3 DNA follows: TGCGCCAGCAGCTTGCTAGCGGAGCCGAATGAGCAGTTCTTC. Its protein product is CASSLLAEPNEQFF.

CDR3 amino acids: CASSLEVLAGTQYF. For the CDR3, the DNA is TGTGCCAGCAGCCTGGAAGTGTTAGCCGGGACCCAGTACTTC. The chain links TRBV7-8 to TRBJ2-5; no reliable D call. This CDR3 spans 14 amino acids. Germline V gene lookup returns CDR1 SGHVS and CDR2 FQNEAQ. Trimming left V 5 bases short and J 7 bases short, with 17 bases between.

The table lists this clonotype with a few counts. V gene TRBV6-5 combines with J gene TRBJ2-3, with D possibly TRBD2 on 5 matching bases. This CDR3 has 15 amino acids. The V end was cut by 10 bases, the J end by 0 bases, with 17 bases between. CDR1 is MNHEY and CDR2 is SVGAGI in the germline V gene. The chain's CDR3 is CATTFSAFSTDTQYF. The CDR3 region has the DNA TGTGCCACCACGTTTAGCGCCTTTAGCACAGATACGCAGTATTTT.

The J gene is TRBJ1-1, the V gene TRBV28; no firm D call. CDR1 and CDR2 from the germline V gene are MDHEN and SYDVKM. V lost 5 bases and J 3 bases, leaving 16 bases between the germline ends. The CDR3 sequence is 15 residues long. The CDR3 region has the DNA TGTGCCAGCAGTCCCGCCAACGGGGAGGACACTGAAGCTTTCTTT. It codes for CASSPANGEDTEAFF.

The J gene is TRBJ2-5, the V gene TRBV20-1, with TRBD2 identical over 13 bases. Unmatched junction bases numbered 9, after V lost 3 bases and J lost 5 bases. Per the germline V gene, CDR1 is DFQATT and CDR2 is SNEGSKA (reference sequence). The CDR3 is made up of 16 amino acids. CDR3 in amino acids: CSASPLAGGPAETQYF. In nucleotides, the CDR3 is TGCAGTGCTAGCCCACTAGCGGGAGGGCCTGCGGAGACCCAGTACTTC.

In DNA, the CDR3 is TGTGCCAGCAGCTTAGTGCAGGGGGCGGGAAATGAGCAGTTCTTC. Protein sequence: CASSLVQGAGNEQFF. The chain links TRBV11-2 to TRBJ2-1; 8 bases map to TRBD1. Per the germline V gene, CDR1 is SGHAT and CDR2 is FQNNGV. V was clipped by 1 base and J by 7 bases; unmatched bases: 6. The CDR3 is made up of 15 amino acids.

This clonotype was observed at least ten times. The chain carries TRBV28 and TRBJ2-7, with D perhaps matching TRBD1 (5 bases). This CDR3 is built from 14 residues. CDR1 MDHEN and CDR2 SYDVKM come from the germline V gene. Deletions cut 3 bases from V and 5 bases from J, with 14 bases between. CDR3 loop: CASSFGPGYNEQYF. Here the CDR3 DNA reads TGTGCCAGCAGTTTCGGTCCAGGGTACAACGAGCAGTACTTC. Supplemented by reference TRBV28 and TRBJ2-7, the full variable domain reads DVKVTQSSRYLVKRTGEKVFLECVQDMDHENMFWYRQDPGLGLRLIYFSYDVKMKEKGDIPEGYSVSREKKERFSLILESASTNQTSMYLCASSFGPGYNEQYFGPGTRLTVT.

The rearrangement joins TRBV23-1 to TRBJ2-2, with 7 bases lining up with TRBD2. TRBV23-1 is an open reading frame whose function is uncertain. This CDR3 is built from 13 residues. The junction had 0 bases not matched to a gene; V was cut back by 3 bases and J by 5 bases. The CDR3 region is CASSQGGTGELFF. Written as DNA, the CDR3 is TGCGCCAGCAGTCAGGGGGGGACCGGGGAGCTGTTTTTT.